This is a list of T cell receptor beta chains from one sample in a study of T cells after yellow fever vaccination. TCRdb processed the 5' RACE reads anew with MiXCR; each CDR3 protein has one entry. The table records fewer than 650,000 distinct CDR3 sequences, 21% of them present only once. Specimen: PBMCs, collected less than 25 days after the first yellow fever vaccination. These TCRs come from a young man who received the YFV17D yellow fever vaccine. Each CDR3 is given with its conserved first and last residue. Each record gives: CDR3 length, J gene, clone size, D gene, V gene, CDR3 DNA, CDR3 protein. A D gene is named only where the DNA matches it firmly. Not all rows give a size; the values are once, few, many and, for expanded clones, a class.

CDR3 length: 16; J gene: TRBJ1-1; clone size: NA; D gene: NA; V gene: TRBV23-1; CDR3 DNA: TGCGCCAGCAGTCAATCGGACCGACGGGAGAACACTGAAGCTTTCTTT; CDR3 protein: CASSQSDRRENTEAFF
CDR3 length: 16; J gene: TRBJ2-3; clone size: NA; D gene: TRBD1; V gene: TRBV12-3/TRBV12-4; CDR3 DNA: TGTGCCAGCAGAACCGGGACAGGGGGCTCGACAGATACGCAGTATTTT; CDR3 protein: CASRTGTGGSTDTQYF
CDR3 length: 15; J gene: TRBJ1-1; clone size: few; D gene: NA; V gene: TRBV4-1; CDR3 DNA: TGCGCCAGCAGCCAAGTGGGGCCGTTGAACACTGAAGCTTTCTTT; CDR3 protein: CASSQVGPLNTEAFF
CDR3 length: 13; J gene: TRBJ2-4; clone size: NA; D gene: NA; V gene: TRBV4-3; CDR3 DNA: TGCGCCAGCAGCCAAGGACGGGAAAACATTCAGTACTTC; CDR3 protein: CASSQGRENIQYF
CDR3 length: 13; J gene: TRBJ2-3; clone size: few; D gene: TRBD2; V gene: TRBV20-1; CDR3 DNA: TGCACCGGGACTAGCGGGCTCACAGATACGCAGTATTTT; CDR3 protein: CTGTSGLTDTQYF
CDR3 length: 14; J gene: TRBJ2-3; clone size: few; D gene: NA; V gene: TRBV2; CDR3 DNA: TGTGCCAGCAGTGAAGTCTTGTCGCGTGGTACGCAGTATTTT; CDR3 protein: CASSEVLSRGTQYF
CDR3 length: 15; J gene: TRBJ1-3; clone size: once; D gene: NA; V gene: TRBV10-3; CDR3 DNA: TGTGCCATCAGTGAGTCAGCCCGGGGTGGAAACACCATATATTTT; CDR3 protein: CAISESARGGNTIYF
CDR3 length: 15; J gene: TRBJ2-5; clone size: NA; D gene: TRBD2; V gene: TRBV27; CDR3 DNA: TGTGCCAGCAGTTTCATAGCGGGGGGCTCGGAGACCCAGTACTTC; CDR3 protein: CASSFIAGGSETQYF
CDR3 length: 15; J gene: TRBJ2-3; clone size: few; D gene: TRBD2; V gene: TRBV5-1; CDR3 DNA: TGCGCCAGCAGCCGCACTAGCGGGTCCGGGGGTACGCAGTATTTT; CDR3 protein: CASSRTSGSGGTQYF
CDR3 length: 16; J gene: TRBJ2-7; clone size: NA; D gene: NA; V gene: TRBV7-2; CDR3 DNA: TGTGCCAGCAGCCAGATAAGCGGTTTGAGCTCCTACGAGCAGTACTTC; CDR3 protein: CASSQISGLSSYEQYF
CDR3 length: 16; J gene: TRBJ1-1; clone size: NA; D gene: TRBD1; V gene: TRBV6-1; CDR3 DNA: TGTGCCAGCAGCTCCATAGTACGGGACAGGAACACTGAAGCTTTCTTT; CDR3 protein: CASSSIVRDRNTEAFF
CDR3 length: 15; J gene: TRBJ2-2; clone size: NA; D gene: TRBD1; V gene: TRBV9; CDR3 DNA: TGTGCCAGCCGAACAGGGGATACGAACACCGGGGAGCTGTTTTTT; CDR3 protein: CASRTGDTNTGELFF
CDR3 length: 15; J gene: TRBJ2-3; clone size: NA; D gene: TRBD2; V gene: TRBV5-1; CDR3 DNA: TGCGCCAGCTTTCCGGGGACTAGCATCCCAGATACGCAGTATTTT; CDR3 protein: CASFPGTSIPDTQYF
CDR3 length: 15; J gene: TRBJ1-2; clone size: many; D gene: NA; V gene: TRBV7-2; CDR3 DNA: TGTGCCAGCAGCTTAGCGGGAACAGCTAACTATGGCTACACCTTC; CDR3 protein: CASSLAGTANYGYTF
CDR3 length: 15; J gene: TRBJ1-2; clone size: few; D gene: TRBD1; V gene: TRBV29-1; CDR3 DNA: TGCAGCGTACACCCCCCGGGACAGGGAGGTTATGGCTACACCTTC; CDR3 protein: CSVHPPGQGGYGYTF
CDR3 length: 15; J gene: TRBJ2-2; clone size: NA; D gene: NA; V gene: TRBV5-1; CDR3 DNA: TGCGCCAGCAGCCAGGGTCCCGCGAACACCGGGGAGCTGTTTTTT; CDR3 protein: CASSQGPANTGELFF
CDR3 length: 15; J gene: TRBJ1-2; clone size: NA; D gene: TRBD1; V gene: TRBV10-3; CDR3 DNA: TGTGCCATCAGTACCCAGGGGGGTTGGGGCGATGGCTACACCTTC; CDR3 protein: CAISTQGGWGDGYTF
CDR3 length: 16; J gene: TRBJ2-1; clone size: NA; D gene: NA; V gene: TRBV1; CDR3 DNA: TGCACCAGCAGCCAAGAAACGACCAAACCCTACAATGAGCAGTTCTTC; CDR3 protein: CTSSQETTKPYNEQFF
CDR3 length: 16; J gene: TRBJ2-3; clone size: NA; D gene: NA; V gene: TRBV7-8; CDR3 DNA: TGTGCCAGCAGCTCTACGTCGGGTTTGATCACAGATACGCAGTATTTT; CDR3 protein: CASSSTSGLITDTQYF
CDR3 length: 13; J gene: TRBJ2-5; clone size: NA; D gene: NA; V gene: TRBV5-4; CDR3 DNA: TGTGCCAGCAGCCAGGCCAGCCAAGAGACCCAGTACTTC; CDR3 protein: CASSQASQETQYF
CDR3 length: 12; J gene: TRBJ1-2; clone size: few; D gene: NA; V gene: TRBV13; CDR3 DNA: TGTGCCAGCAGCTACGGGGGGACTGGGTACACCTTC; CDR3 protein: CASSYGGTGYTF
CDR3 length: 14; J gene: TRBJ1-1; clone size: few; D gene: TRBD1; V gene: TRBV5-1; CDR3 DNA: TGCGCCAGCAGCCCACCCCGACAGGGCTCTGAAGCTTTCTTT; CDR3 protein: CASSPPRQGSEAFF
CDR3 length: 12; J gene: TRBJ1-5; clone size: NA; D gene: TRBD1; V gene: TRBV6-6; CDR3 DNA: TGTGCCAGCAAGACAGGGGATCAGCCCCAGCATTTT; CDR3 protein: CASKTGDQPQHF
CDR3 length: 15; J gene: TRBJ2-5; clone size: few; D gene: TRBD1; V gene: TRBV5-1; CDR3 DNA: TGCGCCAGCAGCTTGGTGGCGACAGGGACAGAGACCCAGTACTTC; CDR3 protein: CASSLVATGTETQYF
CDR3 length: 16; J gene: TRBJ2-1; clone size: NA; D gene: TRBD1; V gene: TRBV10-3; CDR3 DNA: TGTGCCATCAGTGACCCGGGACAGGGTGTCTACAATGAGCAGTTCTTC; CDR3 protein: CAISDPGQGVYNEQFF
CDR3 length: 14; J gene: TRBJ2-3; clone size: many; D gene: NA; V gene: TRBV7-2; CDR3 DNA: TGTGCCAGCAGGGCTAGGCCTAGCACAGATACGCAGTATTTT; CDR3 protein: CASRARPSTDTQYF
CDR3 length: 15; J gene: TRBJ2-2; clone size: few; D gene: NA; V gene: TRBV14; CDR3 DNA: TGTGCCAGCAGCCAAAACTGGGCATCGGGCGGGGAGCTGTTTTTT; CDR3 protein: CASSQNWASGGELFF
CDR3 length: 16; J gene: TRBJ2-3; clone size: few; D gene: TRBD1; V gene: TRBV5-5; CDR3 DNA: TGTGCCAGCAGTCATTGGGCTACAGGGGCGACAGATACGCAGTATTTT; CDR3 protein: CASSHWATGATDTQYF
CDR3 length: 15; J gene: TRBJ2-3; clone size: NA; D gene: NA; V gene: TRBV6-4; CDR3 DNA: TGTGCCAGCAGTGAAACCAGGGGTGGGACAGATACGCAGTATTTT; CDR3 protein: CASSETRGGTDTQYF
CDR3 length: 14; J gene: TRBJ2-2; clone size: few; D gene: NA; V gene: TRBV19; CDR3 DNA: TGTGCCAGTAGTTCGGGACTTAGCACCGGGGAGCTGTTTTTT; CDR3 protein: CASSSGLSTGELFF
CDR3 length: 16; J gene: TRBJ1-5; clone size: NA; D gene: NA; V gene: TRBV15; CDR3 DNA: TGTGCCACCAGCAGAGATCCCGACGGCTACAATCAGCCCCAGCATTTT; CDR3 protein: CATSRDPDGYNQPQHF
CDR3 length: 14; J gene: TRBJ2-3; clone size: few; D gene: TRBD2; V gene: TRBV12-3/TRBV12-4; CDR3 DNA: TGTGCCAGCAGCCTTAGCGGGGGATCAGATACGCAGTATTTT; CDR3 protein: CASSLSGGSDTQYF
CDR3 length: 14; J gene: TRBJ1-2; clone size: NA; D gene: TRBD1; V gene: TRBV25-1; CDR3 DNA: TGTGCCAGCAGGGGGACAGGGGTGAACTATGGCTACACCTTC; CDR3 protein: CASRGTGVNYGYTF
CDR3 length: 16; J gene: TRBJ1-3; clone size: few; D gene: TRBD1; V gene: TRBV12-3/TRBV12-4; CDR3 DNA: TGTGCCAGCAGTTTAGCTGGGACAGGGTCCGGAAACACCATATATTTT; CDR3 protein: CASSLAGTGSGNTIYF
CDR3 length: 14; J gene: TRBJ2-5; clone size: NA; D gene: TRBD1; V gene: TRBV12-3/TRBV12-4; CDR3 DNA: TGTGCCAGCAGACCGCAGGGGGCGGGGGAGACCCAGTACTTC; CDR3 protein: CASRPQGAGETQYF
CDR3 length: 14; J gene: TRBJ2-4; clone size: NA; D gene: NA; V gene: TRBV10-2; CDR3 DNA: TGCGCCAGCAGTCACGGACGGGGCTCAAACATTCAGTACTTC; CDR3 protein: CASSHGRGSNIQYF
CDR3 length: 14; J gene: TRBJ1-6; clone size: NA; D gene: NA; V gene: TRBV6-5; CDR3 DNA: TGTGCCAGCAGTTACCGGACCCAGGGGACACCCCTCCACTTT; CDR3 protein: CASSYRTQGTPLHF
CDR3 length: 12; J gene: TRBJ2-5; clone size: few; D gene: NA; V gene: TRBV29-1; CDR3 DNA: TGCAGCGTTGCCAGGGCGCAAGAGACCCAGTACTTC; CDR3 protein: CSVARAQETQYF
CDR3 length: 15; J gene: TRBJ1-1; clone size: few; D gene: TRBD1; V gene: TRBV4-1; CDR3 DNA: TGCGCCAGCAGCCTTTCAGGGGGCTCGGGCACTGAAGCTTTCTTT; CDR3 protein: CASSLSGGSGTEAFF